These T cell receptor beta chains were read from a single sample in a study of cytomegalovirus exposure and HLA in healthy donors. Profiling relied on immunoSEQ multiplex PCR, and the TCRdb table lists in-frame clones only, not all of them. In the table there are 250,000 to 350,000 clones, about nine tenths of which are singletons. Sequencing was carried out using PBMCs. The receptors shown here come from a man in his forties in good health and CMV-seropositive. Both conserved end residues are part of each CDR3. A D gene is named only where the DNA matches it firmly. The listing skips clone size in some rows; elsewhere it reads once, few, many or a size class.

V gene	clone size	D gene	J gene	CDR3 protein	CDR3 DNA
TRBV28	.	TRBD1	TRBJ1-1	CASSPGTGANTEAFF	TGTGCCAGCAGCCCAGGGACAGGGGCGAACACTGAAGCTTTCTTT
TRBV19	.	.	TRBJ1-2	CASSIGGGFYGYTF	TGTGCCAGTAGTATTGGCGGGGGATTCTATGGCTACACCTTC
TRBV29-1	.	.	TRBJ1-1	CSVVILQGWGTEAFF	TGCAGCGTGGTCATACTACAGGGATGGGGCACTGAAGCTTTCTTT
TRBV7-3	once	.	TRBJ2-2	CASSKLVAGELFF	TGTGCCAGCAGCAAACTAGTTGCCGGGGAGCTGTTTTTT
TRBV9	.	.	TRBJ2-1	CASSVTQGYDEQFF	TGTGCCAGCAGCGTAACCCAGGGATACGATGAGCAGTTCTTC
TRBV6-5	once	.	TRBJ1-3	CASSYSGRYNTIYF	TGTGCCAGCAGTTACTCGGGGAGGTACAACACCATATATTTT
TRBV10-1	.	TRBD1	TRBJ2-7	CASSGGTGAEYEQYF	TGCGCCAGCAGTGGAGGGACAGGGGCCGAGTACGAGCAGTACTTC
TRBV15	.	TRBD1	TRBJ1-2	CATSTTFRGLGYGYTF	TGTGCCACCAGCACCACATTCAGGGGGCTCGGCTATGGCTACACCTTC
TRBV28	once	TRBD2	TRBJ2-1	CASRRLASYNEQFF	TGTGCCAGCAGAAGACTAGCGTCTTACAATGAGCAGTTCTTC
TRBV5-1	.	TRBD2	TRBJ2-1	CASRRGLASEQFF	TGCGCCAGCAGGCGAGGACTAGCCAGTGAGCAGTTCTTC
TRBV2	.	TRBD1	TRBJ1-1	CASSGDRATEAFF	TGTGCCAGCAGCGGGGACAGGGCCACTGAAGCTTTCTTT
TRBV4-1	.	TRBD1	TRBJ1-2	CASSQGPSLGQGGYGYTF	TGCGCCAGCAGCCAAGGTCCCTCACTCGGACAGGGAGGCTATGGCTACACCTTC
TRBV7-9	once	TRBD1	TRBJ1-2	CSSSGDLQGVDYGYTF	TGTTCCAGCAGCGGGGACCTACAGGGGGTTGACTATGGCTACACCTTC
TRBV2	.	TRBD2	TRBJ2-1	CASSPRGLAGVNEQFF	TGTGCCAGCAGCCCCAGGGGACTAGCGGGAGTTAATGAGCAGTTCTTC
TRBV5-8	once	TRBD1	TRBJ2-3	CASSRTGAKGTDTQYF	TGTGCCAGCAGTAGGACAGGGGCGAAAGGCACAGATACGCAGTATTTT
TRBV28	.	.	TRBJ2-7	CASIKGDYEQYF	TGTGCCAGCATCAAGGGGGACTACGAGCAGTACTTC
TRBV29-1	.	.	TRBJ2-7	CSVEKGEGSSYEQYF	TGCAGCGTCGAAAAGGGGGAGGGAAGCTCCTACGAGCAGTACTTC
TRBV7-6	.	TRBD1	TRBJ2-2	CASSPDRDRELFF	TGTGCCAGCAGCCCAGACAGGGACCGGGAGCTGTTTTTT
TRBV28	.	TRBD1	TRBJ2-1	CASSPDGRGSYNEQFF	TGTGCCAGCAGTCCAGACGGCAGGGGGTCCTACAATGAGCAGTTCTTC
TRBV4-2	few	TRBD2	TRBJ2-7	CASSQGASGNEQYF	TGTGCCAGCAGCCAAGGAGCTAGCGGGAACGAGCAGTACTTC
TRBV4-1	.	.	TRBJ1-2	CASSQPRGGNYGYTF	TGCGCCAGCAGCCAACCTCGAGGGGGAAACTATGGCTACACCTTC
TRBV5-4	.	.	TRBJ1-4	CASSHTLEGLPTNEKLFF	TGTGCCAGCAGCCATACACTCGAGGGCCTTCCAACTAATGAAAAACTGTTTTTT
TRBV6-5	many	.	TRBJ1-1	CASSNGQIKNTEAFF	TGTGCCAGCAGCAACGGACAGATTAAGAACACTGAAGCTTTCTTT
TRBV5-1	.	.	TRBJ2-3	CASSLETSTDTQYF	TGCGCCAGCAGCTTGGAGACTAGTACGGATACGCAGTATTTT
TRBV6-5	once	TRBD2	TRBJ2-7	CASSRSGRAGYEQYF	TGTGCCAGCAGTCGAAGCGGGAGGGCCGGGTACGAGCAGTACTTC
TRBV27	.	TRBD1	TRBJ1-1	CASSLFEGAVTEAFF	TGTGCCAGCAGTTTATTTGAGGGGGCGGTCACTGAAGCTTTCTTT
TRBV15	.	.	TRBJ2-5	CATSRDRGLQETQYF	TGTGCCACCAGCAGAGATCGGGGACTCCAAGAGACCCAGTACTTC
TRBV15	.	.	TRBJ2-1	CATSRDGSVADNEQFF	TGTGCCACCAGCAGAGATGGTTCGGTAGCGGATAATGAGCAGTTCTTC
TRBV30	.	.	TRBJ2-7	CAWRLVPYEQYF	TGTGCCTGGAGGCTAGTCCCTTACGAGCAGTACTTC
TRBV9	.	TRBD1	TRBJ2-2	CASRATGGGGELFF	TGTGCCAGCAGAGCTACAGGGGGCGGCGGGGAGCTGTTTTTT
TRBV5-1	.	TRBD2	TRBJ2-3	CASSSRTSGVTDTQYF	TGCGCCAGCAGCTCCCGGACTAGCGGGGTCACAGATACGCAGTATTTT
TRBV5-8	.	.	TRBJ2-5	CASSSAQGPRKEAQYF	TGTGCCAGCAGCTCAGCACAGGGACCACGGAAGGAGGCCCAGTACTTC
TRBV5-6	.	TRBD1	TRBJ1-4	CASSTGQGGNEKLFF	TGTGCCAGCAGTACAGGACAGGGTGGTAATGAAAAACTGTTTTTT
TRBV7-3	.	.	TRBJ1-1	CASSQTPNTEAFF	TGTGCCAGCAGTCAGACACCGAACACTGAAGCTTTCTTT
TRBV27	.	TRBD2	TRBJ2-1	CASTLNGLAGGYNEQFF	TGTGCCAGCACCCTTAATGGCCTAGCGGGAGGGTACAATGAGCAGTTCTTC
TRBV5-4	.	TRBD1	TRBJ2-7	CASSFGTEYEQYF	TGTGCCAGCAGCTTTGGGACAGAGTACGAGCAGTACTTC
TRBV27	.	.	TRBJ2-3	CASSLSGTTDTQYF	TGTGCCAGCAGTTTATCCGGTACCACAGATACGCAGTATTTT
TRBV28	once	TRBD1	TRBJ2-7	CASSSRQDSGQGAYEQYF	TGTGCCAGCAGTTCTCGACAAGATTCGGGACAGGGGGCTTACGAGCAGTACTTC
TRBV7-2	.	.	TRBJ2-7	CASSLEQSSSYEQYF	TGTGCCAGCAGCTTAGAACAGTCAAGTTCCTACGAGCAGTACTTC
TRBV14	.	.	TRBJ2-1	CASSRGGQSFSYNEQFF	TGTGCCAGCAGCCGGGGGGGGCAGAGTTTCTCCTACAATGAGCAGTTCTTC
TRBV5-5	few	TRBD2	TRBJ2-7	CASSKTSANSYEQYF	TGTGCCAGCAGCAAGACTAGCGCCAACTCCTACGAGCAGTACTTC
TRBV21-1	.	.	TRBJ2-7	CASRQGRTYEQYF	TGTGCCAGCAGACAGGGGCGAACCTACGAGCAGTACTTC
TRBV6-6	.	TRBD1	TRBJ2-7	CASTPGDRGTPWEQYF	TGTGCCAGCACCCCGGGGGACAGGGGGACCCCCTGGGAGCAGTACTTC
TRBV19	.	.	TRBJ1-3	CASSETREPGNTIYF	TGTGCCAGTAGTGAGACCCGGGAGCCTGGAAACACCATATATTTT
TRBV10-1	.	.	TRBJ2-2	CASQMARYTGELFF	TGCGCCAGCCAAATGGCTCGCTACACCGGGGAGCTGTTTTTT
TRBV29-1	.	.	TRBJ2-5	CSDGLSHLQETQYF	TGCAGCGACGGACTTTCCCACCTCCAAGAGACCCAGTACTTC
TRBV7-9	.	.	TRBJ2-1	CASSTLAGRSYNEQFF	TGTGCCAGCAGCACTCTGGCGGGAAGGTCCTACAATGAGCAGTTCTTC
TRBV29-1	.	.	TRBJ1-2	CSVEESRFKRSYGYTF	TGCAGCGTTGAAGAAAGCAGGTTTAAACGATCCTATGGCTACACCTTC
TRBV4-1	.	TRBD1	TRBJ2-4	CASSQGGQGAVSKNIQYF	TGCGCCAGCAGCCAGGGCGGGCAGGGGGCTGTATCCAAAAACATTCAGTACTTC
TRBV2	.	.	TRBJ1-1	CASSYREGGTEAFF	TGTGCCAGCAGTTACAGGGAGGGGGGCACTGAAGCTTTCTTT
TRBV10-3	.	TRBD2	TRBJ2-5	CAISEAAGVNQETQYF	TGTGCCATCAGTGAGGCAGCGGGAGTGAATCAAGAGACCCAGTACTTC
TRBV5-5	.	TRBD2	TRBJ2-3	CASSSIAGGPTDTQYF	TGTGCCAGCAGCTCCATAGCGGGAGGTCCCACAGATACGCAGTATTTT
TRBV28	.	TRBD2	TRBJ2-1	CASSLPGASGRGGQFF	TGTGCCAGCAGTCTCCCAGGGGCTAGCGGGAGGGGAGGGCAGTTCTTC
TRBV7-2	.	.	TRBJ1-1	CASSLQGRNTEAFF	TGTGCCAGCAGCTTACAGGGGAGGAACACTGAAGCTTTCTTT
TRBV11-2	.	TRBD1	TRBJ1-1	CASSALTGRNTEAFF	TGTGCCAGCAGCGCATTGACAGGGAGGAACACTGAAGCTTTCTTT
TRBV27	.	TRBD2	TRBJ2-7	CASSLSGLDSSYEQYF	TGTGCCAGCAGTTTATCAGGACTAGATAGCTCCTACGAGCAGTACTTC
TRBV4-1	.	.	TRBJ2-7	CASSRFDSASDEQYF	TGCGCCAGCAGCCGGTTTGACTCGGCGTCCGACGAGCAGTACTTC
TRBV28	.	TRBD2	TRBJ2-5	CASSQQDGRRGVQYF	TGTGCCAGCAGCCAACAGGACGGCCGCCGGGGGGTCCAGTACTTC